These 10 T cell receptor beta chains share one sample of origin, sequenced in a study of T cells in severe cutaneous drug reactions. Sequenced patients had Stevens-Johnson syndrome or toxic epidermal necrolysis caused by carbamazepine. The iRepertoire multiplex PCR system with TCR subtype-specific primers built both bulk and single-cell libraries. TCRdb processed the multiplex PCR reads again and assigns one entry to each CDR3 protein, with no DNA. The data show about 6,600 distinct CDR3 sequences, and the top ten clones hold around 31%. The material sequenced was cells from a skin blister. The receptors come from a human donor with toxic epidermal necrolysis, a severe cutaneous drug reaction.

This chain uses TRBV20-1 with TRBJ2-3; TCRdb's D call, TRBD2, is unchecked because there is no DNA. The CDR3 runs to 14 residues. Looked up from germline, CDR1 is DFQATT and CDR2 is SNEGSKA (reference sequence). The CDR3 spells CSASGAASTDTQYF.

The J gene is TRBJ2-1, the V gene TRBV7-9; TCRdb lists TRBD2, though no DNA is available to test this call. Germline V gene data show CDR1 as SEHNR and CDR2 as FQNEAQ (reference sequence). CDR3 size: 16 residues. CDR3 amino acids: CASSPFSGVSYNEQFF.

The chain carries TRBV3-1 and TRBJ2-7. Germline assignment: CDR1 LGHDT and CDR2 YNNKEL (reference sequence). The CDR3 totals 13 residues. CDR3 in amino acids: CASSQSLIYEQYF.

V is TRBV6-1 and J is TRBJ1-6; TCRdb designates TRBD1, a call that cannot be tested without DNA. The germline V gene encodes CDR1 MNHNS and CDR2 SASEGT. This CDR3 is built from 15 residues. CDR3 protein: CASSPGSAYNSPLHF.

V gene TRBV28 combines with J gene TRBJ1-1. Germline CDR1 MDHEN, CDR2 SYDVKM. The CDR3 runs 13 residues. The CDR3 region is CASTLGPNTEAFF.

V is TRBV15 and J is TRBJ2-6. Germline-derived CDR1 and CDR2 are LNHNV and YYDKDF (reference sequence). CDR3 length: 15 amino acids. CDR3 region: CATSRGVDGANVLTF.

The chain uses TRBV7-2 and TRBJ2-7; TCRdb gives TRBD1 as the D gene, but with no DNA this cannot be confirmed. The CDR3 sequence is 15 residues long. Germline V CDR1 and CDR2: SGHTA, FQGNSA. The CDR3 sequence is CASYPGAPLSYEQYF.

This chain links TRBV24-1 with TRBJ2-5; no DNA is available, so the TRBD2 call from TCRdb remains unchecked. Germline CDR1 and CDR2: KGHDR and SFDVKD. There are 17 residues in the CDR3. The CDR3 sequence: CATSDLQRTSSRETQYF.

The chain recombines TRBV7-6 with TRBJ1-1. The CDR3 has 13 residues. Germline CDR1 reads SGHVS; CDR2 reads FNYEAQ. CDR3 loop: CASLLGFVTEAFF. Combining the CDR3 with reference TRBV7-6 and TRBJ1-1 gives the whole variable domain GAGVSQSPRYKVTKRGQDVALRCDPISGHVSLYWYRQALGQGPEFLTYFNYEAQQDKSGLPNDRFSAERPEGSISTLTIQRTEQRDSAMYRCASLLGFVTEAFFGQGTRLTVV.

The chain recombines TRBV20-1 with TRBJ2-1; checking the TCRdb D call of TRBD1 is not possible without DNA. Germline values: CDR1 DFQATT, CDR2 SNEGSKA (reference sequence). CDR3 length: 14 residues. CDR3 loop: CSADVVGDYNEQFF.